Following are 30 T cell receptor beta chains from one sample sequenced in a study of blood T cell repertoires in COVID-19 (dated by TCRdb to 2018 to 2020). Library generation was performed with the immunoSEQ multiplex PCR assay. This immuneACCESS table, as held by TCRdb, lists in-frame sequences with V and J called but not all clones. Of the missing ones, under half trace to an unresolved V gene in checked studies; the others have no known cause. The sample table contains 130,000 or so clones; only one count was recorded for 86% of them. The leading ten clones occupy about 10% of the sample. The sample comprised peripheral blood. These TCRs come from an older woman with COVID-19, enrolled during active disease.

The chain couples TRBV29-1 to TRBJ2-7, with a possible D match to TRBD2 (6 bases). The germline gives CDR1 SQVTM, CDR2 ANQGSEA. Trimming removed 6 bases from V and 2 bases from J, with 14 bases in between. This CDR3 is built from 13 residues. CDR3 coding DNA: TGCAGCGTGCGGACTACCGGCGCCTACGAGCAGTACTTC. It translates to CSVRTTGAYEQYF.

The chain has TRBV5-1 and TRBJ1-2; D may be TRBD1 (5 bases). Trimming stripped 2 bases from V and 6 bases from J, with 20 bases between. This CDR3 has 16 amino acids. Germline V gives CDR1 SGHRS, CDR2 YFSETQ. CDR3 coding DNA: TGCGCCAGCAGCTTCGGGCACCCGGGGGGTGACGATGGCTACACCTTC. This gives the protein CASSFGHPGGDDGYTF.

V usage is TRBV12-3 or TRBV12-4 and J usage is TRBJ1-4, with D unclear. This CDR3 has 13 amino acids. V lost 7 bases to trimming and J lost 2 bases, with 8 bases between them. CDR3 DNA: TGTGCCAGCACAGGCGGGACTAATGAAAAACTGTTTTTT. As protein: CASTGGTNEKLFF.

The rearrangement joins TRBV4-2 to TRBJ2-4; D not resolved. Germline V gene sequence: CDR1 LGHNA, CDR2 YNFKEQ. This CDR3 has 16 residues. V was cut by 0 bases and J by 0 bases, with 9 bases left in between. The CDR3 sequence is CASSQEPGLAKNIQYF. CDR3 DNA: TGTGCCAGCAGCCAAGAACCGGGTTTAGCCAAAAACATTCAGTACTTC.

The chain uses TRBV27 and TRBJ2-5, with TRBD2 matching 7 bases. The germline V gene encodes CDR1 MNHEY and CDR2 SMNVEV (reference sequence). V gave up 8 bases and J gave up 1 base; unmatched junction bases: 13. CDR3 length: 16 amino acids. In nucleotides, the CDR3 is TGTGCCAGCTGCCGGGGGGTGAGCCCGAGCCAAGAGACCCAGTACTTC. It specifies CASCRGVSPSQETQYF.

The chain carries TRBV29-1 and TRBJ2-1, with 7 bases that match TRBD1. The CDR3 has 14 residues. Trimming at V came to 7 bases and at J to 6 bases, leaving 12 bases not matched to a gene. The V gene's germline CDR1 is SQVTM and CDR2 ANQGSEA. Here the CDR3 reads CSALTGTAINEQFF. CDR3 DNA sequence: TGCAGCGCCCTTACCGGGACAGCAATCAATGAGCAGTTCTTC.

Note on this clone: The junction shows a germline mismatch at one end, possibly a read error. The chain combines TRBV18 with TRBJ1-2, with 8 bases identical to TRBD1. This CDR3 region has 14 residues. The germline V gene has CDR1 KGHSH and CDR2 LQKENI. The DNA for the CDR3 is TGTGCCAGCTCACCAAGCATCGGGGACAGGAACCTCTTCTTC. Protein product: CASSPSIGDRNLFF.

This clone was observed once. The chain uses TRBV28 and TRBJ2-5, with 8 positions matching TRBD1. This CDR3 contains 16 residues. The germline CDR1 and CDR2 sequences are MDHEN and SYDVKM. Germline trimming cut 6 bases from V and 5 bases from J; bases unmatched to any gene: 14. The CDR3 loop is CASSRPIGQGRETQYF. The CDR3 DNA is TGTGCCAGCAGCCGACCAATAGGACAGGGAAGGGAGACCCAGTACTTC.

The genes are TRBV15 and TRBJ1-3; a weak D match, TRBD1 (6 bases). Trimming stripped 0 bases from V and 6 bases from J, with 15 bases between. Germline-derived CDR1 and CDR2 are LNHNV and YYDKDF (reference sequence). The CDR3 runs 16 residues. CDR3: CATSRDRGGAENTIYF. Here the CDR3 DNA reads TGTGCCACCAGCAGAGATCGGGGGGGCGCGGAAAACACCATATATTTT.

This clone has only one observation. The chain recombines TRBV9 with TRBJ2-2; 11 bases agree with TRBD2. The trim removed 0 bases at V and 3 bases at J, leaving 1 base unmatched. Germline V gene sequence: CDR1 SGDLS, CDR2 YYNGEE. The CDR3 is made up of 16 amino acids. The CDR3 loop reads CASSVVSGGDTGELFF. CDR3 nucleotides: TGTGCCAGCAGCGTAGTTAGCGGGGGGGACACCGGGGAGCTGTTTTTT.

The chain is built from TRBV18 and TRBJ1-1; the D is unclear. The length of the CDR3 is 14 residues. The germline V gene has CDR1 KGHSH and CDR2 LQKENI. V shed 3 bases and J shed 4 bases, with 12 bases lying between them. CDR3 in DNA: TGTGCCAGCTCACCGGACCCGGAGGCCACTGAAGCTTTCTTT. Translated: CASSPDPEATEAFF. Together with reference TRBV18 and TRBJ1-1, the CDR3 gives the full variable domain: NAGVMQNPRHLVRRRGQEARLRCSPMKGHSHVYWYRQLPEEGLKFMVYLQKENIIDESGMPKERFSAEFPKEGPSILRIQQVVRGDSAAYFCASSPDPEATEAFFGQGTRLTVV.

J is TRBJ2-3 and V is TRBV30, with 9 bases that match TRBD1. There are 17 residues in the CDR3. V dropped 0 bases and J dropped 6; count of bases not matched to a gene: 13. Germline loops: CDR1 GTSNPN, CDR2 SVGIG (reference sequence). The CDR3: CAWSVPRTGEEGDTQYF. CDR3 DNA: TGTGCCTGGAGTGTACCCCGGACAGGGGAGGAGGGTGATACGCAGTATTTT.

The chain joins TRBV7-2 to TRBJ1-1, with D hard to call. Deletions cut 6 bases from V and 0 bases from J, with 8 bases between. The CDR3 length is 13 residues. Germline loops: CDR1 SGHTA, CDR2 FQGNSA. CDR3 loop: CASRAGLNTEAFF. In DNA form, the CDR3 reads TGTGCCAGCAGGGCTGGGCTGAACACTGAAGCTTTCTTT. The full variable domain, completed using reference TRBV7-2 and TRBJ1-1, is GAGVSQSPSNKVTEKGKDVELRCDPISGHTALYWYRQSLGQGLEFLIYFQGNSAPDKSGLPSDRFSAERTGGSVSTLTIQRTQQEDSAVYLCASRAGLNTEAFFGQGTRLTVV.

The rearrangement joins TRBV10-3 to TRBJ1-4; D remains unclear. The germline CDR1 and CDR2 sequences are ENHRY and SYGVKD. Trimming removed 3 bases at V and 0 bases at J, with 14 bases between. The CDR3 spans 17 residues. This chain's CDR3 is CAISEIPSPATNEKLFF. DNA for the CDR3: TGTGCCATCAGTGAAATTCCTTCCCCCGCAACTAATGAAAAACTGTTTTTT.

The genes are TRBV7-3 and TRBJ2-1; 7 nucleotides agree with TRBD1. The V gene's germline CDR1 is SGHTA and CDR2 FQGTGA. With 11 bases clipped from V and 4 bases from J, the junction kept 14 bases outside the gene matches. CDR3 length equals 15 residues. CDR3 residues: CAGFLRDSLYNEQFF. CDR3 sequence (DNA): TGTGCCGGCTTCCTCCGGGACAGCTTATACAATGAGCAGTTCTTC.

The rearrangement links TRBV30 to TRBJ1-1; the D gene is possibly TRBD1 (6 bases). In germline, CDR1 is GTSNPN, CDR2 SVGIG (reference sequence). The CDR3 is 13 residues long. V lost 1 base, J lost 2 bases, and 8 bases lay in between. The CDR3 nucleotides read TGTGCCTGGAGTGGACAGGCTAACACTGAAGCTTTCTTT. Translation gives CAWSGQANTEAFF.

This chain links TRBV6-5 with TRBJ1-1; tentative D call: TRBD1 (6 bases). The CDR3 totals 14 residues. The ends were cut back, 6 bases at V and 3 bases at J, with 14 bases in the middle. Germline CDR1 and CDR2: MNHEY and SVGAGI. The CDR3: CASSTRGSDTEAFF. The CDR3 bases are TGTGCCAGCAGCACCAGGGGTTCGGACACTGAAGCTTTCTTT.

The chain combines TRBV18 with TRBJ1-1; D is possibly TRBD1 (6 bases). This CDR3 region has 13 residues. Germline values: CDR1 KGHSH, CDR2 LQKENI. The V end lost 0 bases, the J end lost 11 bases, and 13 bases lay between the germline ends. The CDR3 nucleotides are TGTGCCAGCTCACCACCGAGTCGGACAGACGCTTTCTTT. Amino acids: CASSPPSRTDAFF.

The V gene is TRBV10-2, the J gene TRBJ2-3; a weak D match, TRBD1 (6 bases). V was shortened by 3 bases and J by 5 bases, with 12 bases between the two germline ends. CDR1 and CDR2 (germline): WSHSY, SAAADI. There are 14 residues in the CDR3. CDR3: CASSDAGGEDTQYF. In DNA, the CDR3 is TGCGCCAGCAGTGATGCTGGGGGCGAAGATACGCAGTATTTT.

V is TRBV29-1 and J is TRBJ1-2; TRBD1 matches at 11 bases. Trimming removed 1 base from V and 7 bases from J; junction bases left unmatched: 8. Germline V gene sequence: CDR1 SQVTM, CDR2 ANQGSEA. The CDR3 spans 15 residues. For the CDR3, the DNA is TGCAGCGTTGAAGCGTGGGACAGGGGGTTCGGTGGCTACACCTTC. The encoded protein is CSVEAWDRGFGGYTF.

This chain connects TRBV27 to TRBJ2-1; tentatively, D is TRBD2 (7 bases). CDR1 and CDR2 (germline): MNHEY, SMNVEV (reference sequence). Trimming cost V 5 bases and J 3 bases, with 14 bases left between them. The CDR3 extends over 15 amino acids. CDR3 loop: CASSLGGRGYNEQFF. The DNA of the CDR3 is TGTGCCAGCAGTCTCGGGGGGCGGGGCTACAATGAGCAGTTCTTC.

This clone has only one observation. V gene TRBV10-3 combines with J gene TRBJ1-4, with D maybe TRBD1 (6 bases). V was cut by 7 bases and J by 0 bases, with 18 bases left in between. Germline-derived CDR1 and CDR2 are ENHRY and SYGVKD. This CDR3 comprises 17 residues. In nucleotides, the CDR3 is TGTGCCATCAAAGGGGGAAGGGCGCTTACAACTAATGAAAAACTGTTTTTT. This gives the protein CAIKGGRALTTNEKLFF.

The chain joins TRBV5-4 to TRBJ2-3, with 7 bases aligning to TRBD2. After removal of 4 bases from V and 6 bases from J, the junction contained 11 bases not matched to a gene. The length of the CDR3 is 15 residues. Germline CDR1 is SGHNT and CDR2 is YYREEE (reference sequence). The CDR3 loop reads CASSLSGTNQDTQYF. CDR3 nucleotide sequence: TGTGCCAGCAGCCTCTCCGGGACTAATCAGGATACGCAGTATTTT.

The CDR3 DNA is TGTGCCAGCAGTCCCGAGGGGGGGGAAGAGACCCAGTACTTC. Translated, it gives CASSPEGGEETQYF. This chain uses TRBV6-6 with TRBJ2-5, with a tentative D call TRBD2 (7 bases). With 5 bases removed from V and 3 bases from J, the gap between germline ends came to 13 bases. This CDR3 spans 14 amino acids. CDR1 is MNHNY and CDR2 is SVGAGI in the germline V gene (reference sequence).

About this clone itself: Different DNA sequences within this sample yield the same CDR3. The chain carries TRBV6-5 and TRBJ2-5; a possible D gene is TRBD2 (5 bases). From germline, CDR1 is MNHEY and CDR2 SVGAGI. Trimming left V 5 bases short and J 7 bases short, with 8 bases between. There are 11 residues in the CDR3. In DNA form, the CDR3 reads TGTGCCAGCAGTACACGGGGGACCCAGTACTTC. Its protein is CASSTRGTQYF.

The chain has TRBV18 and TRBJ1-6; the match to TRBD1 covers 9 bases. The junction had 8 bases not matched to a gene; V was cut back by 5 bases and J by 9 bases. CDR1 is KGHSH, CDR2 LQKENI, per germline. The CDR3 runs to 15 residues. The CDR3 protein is CASSDRGSDSSPLHF. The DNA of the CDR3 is TGTGCCAGCTCAGACAGGGGGAGTGATTCTTCACCCCTCCACTTT.

CDR3 bases: TGCGCCAGCAGCCAGGGGACAGTCCAAGAGACCCAGTACTTC. It is translated as CASSQGTVQETQYF. This chain uses TRBV5-1 with TRBJ2-5, with 7 bases fitting TRBD1. The CDR3 has 14 amino acids. V was clipped by 4 bases and J by 1 base; unmatched bases: 4. Germline V lookup: CDR1 SGHRS, CDR2 YFSETQ.

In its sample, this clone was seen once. The CDR3 region has the DNA TGTGCCAGCAGCTTAGCGTGGCTAGCGGGGGCCGAGGAGACCCAGTACTTC. It specifies CASSLAWLAGAEETQYF. The rearrangement uses TRBV7-9 and TRBJ2-5; 10 bases are a match to TRBD2. The CDR3 extends over 17 amino acids. The ends lost 0 bases at V and 5 bases at J; junction bases unmatched: 9. Germline lookup yields CDR1 SEHNR and CDR2 FQNEAQ (reference sequence).

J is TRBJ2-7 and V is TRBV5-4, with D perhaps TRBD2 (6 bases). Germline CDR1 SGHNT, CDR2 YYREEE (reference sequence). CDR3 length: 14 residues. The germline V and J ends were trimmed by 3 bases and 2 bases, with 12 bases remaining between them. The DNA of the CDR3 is TGTGCCAGCAGCTCCCCGACTAGTACCTACGAGCAGTACTTC. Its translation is CASSSPTSTYEQYF. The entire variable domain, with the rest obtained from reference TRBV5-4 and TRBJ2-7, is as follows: ETGVTQSPTHLIKTRGQQVTLRCSSQSGHNTVSWYQQALGQGPQFIFQYYREEENGRGNFPPRFSGLQFPNYSSELNVNALELDDSALYLCASSSPTSTYEQYFGPGTRLTVT.

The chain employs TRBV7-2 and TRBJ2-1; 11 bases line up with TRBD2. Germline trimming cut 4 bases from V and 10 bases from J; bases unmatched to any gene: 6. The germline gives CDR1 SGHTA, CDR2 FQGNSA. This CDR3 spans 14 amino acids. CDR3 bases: TGTGCCAGCAGCTCGCCGGGACTAGCGGAAGAGCAGTTCTTC. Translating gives CASSSPGLAEEQFF.